This T cell receptor (beta chain) was obtained from a study of blood T cell repertoires in COVID-19. Across the study: Material from acute and convalescent COVID-19 was sourced from the United States, Italy and Spain. Sample material is recorded as cDNA or gDNA derived from T cells, B-cell-depleted T cells, or PBMCs.

This CDR3 region has 15 residues. The germline V gene has CDR1 SQVTM and CDR2 ANQGSEA. This clone has more than one count but fewer than ten. In the source study's methods: Reference gene primer amplification gave nucleated cell count estimates. Libraries were prepared by immunoSEQ multiplex PCR; TCRdb keeps only in-frame clonotypes and omits some of them. The DNA gave D and trimming, while V, J and clone size come from that table. Altogether around 88,000 clones are present, over 70% being singletons, with the ten largest covering less than 4.5%. The source is a man aged 55 to 70 with acute or convalescent COVID-19. The chain has TRBV29-1 and TRBJ2-2; weak D call: TRBD2 (5 bases). Specimen: peripheral blood. The CDR3: CAMKSRGGNTGELFF. CDR3 DNA sequence: TGCGCAATGAAGTCTCGGGGTGGGAACACCGGGGAGCTGTTTTTT.